These T cell receptor beta chains were read from a single sample in a study of blood T cell repertoires in COVID-19. Generated by immunoSEQ multiplex PCR, the TCRdb table keeps only in-frame clones and is missing some. The sample shows 270,000 or so clones, more than 80% of them seen only once. The specimen sequenced was peripheral blood. These TCRs come from a young woman with active or convalescent COVID-19. The CDR3 runs from the conserved cysteine through the conserved F or W. Each record gives: V gene, clone size, D gene, J gene, CDR3 protein, CDR3 DNA. D genes are given only for firm matches. Rows may omit the clone size; those that give it use once, few, many or a size class.

V: TRBV18; size: .; D: .; J: TRBJ1-6; CDR3: CASSPSGDSYNSPLHF; DNA: TGTGCCAGCTCACCAAGCGGAGACTCCTATAATTCACCCCTCCACTTT
V: TRBV24-1; size: .; D: TRBD1; J: TRBJ1-1; CDR3: CATRQGRYTEAFF; DNA: TGTGCCACCCGACAGGGGCGATACACTGAAGCTTTCTTT
V: TRBV19; size: .; D: .; J: TRBJ2-2; CDR3: CASRGEFPNTGELFF; DNA: TGTGCCAGTAGAGGGGAATTCCCGAACACCGGGGAGCTGTTTTTT
V: TRBV7-2; size: .; D: TRBD1; J: TRBJ2-2; CDR3: CASSPATGQNTGELFF; DNA: TGTGCCAGCAGCCCCGCGACAGGGCAAAACACCGGGGAGCTGTTTTTT
V: TRBV19; size: .; D: .; J: TRBJ1-5; CDR3: CASSTRAGINQPQHF; DNA: TGTGCCAGTAGTACGAGGGCGGGAATCAATCAGCCCCAGCATTTT
V: TRBV30; size: .; D: TRBD1; J: TRBJ1-2; CDR3: CAWSVLTGGDGYTF; DNA: TGTGCCTGGAGTGTACTAACAGGGGGAGATGGCTACACCTTC
V: TRBV1; size: .; D: .; J: TRBJ1-5; CDR3: CTSSQLGQGNSQPQHF; DNA: TGCACCAGCAGCCAACTTGGACAGGGAAACTCTCAGCCCCAGCATTTT
V: TRBV3-1/TRBV3-2; size: .; D: .; J: TRBJ2-5; CDR3: CASSPGVHQETQYF; DNA: TGTGCCAGCAGCCCCGGTGTGCACCAAGAGACCCAGTACTTC
V: TRBV3-1/TRBV3-2; size: .; D: TRBD2; J: TRBJ2-3; CDR3: CASSLLSGGLNTQYF; DNA: TGTGCCAGCAGCCTCCTTAGCGGGGGGCTGAATACGCAGTATTTT
V: TRBV10-3; size: .; D: .; J: TRBJ1-4; CDR3: CAISQGLATNEKLFF; DNA: TGTGCCATCAGCCAGGGGCTGGCAACTAATGAAAAACTGTTTTTT
V: TRBV28; size: .; D: .; J: TRBJ1-4; CDR3: CASKDGPNEKLFF; DNA: TGTGCCAGCAAGGATGGGCCTAATGAAAAACTGTTTTTT
V: TRBV24-1; size: .; D: TRBD2; J: TRBJ2-3; CDR3: CATSESGGGSDTQYF; DNA: TGTGCCACCAGTGAGTCGGGGGGGGGATCAGATACGCAGTATTTT
V: TRBV15; size: .; D: TRBD1; J: TRBJ1-1; CDR3: CATSRGQGIEAFF; DNA: TGTGCCACCAGCAGAGGACAGGGGATTGAAGCTTTCTTT
V: TRBV10-3; size: .; D: .; J: TRBJ1-1; CDR3: CAIKQGARNTEAFF; DNA: TGTGCCATCAAACAGGGAGCCCGGAACACTGAAGCTTTCTTT
V: TRBV4-3; size: .; D: .; J: TRBJ1-4; CDR3: CASSQATGVSEKLFF; DNA: TGCGCCAGCAGCCAAGCAACAGGAGTAAGTGAAAAACTGTTTTTT
V: TRBV7-2; size: .; D: .; J: TRBJ1-4; CDR3: CASSLESRRVNEKLFF; DNA: TGTGCCAGCAGCTTAGAGTCGCGGAGGGTTAATGAAAAACTGTTTTTT
V: TRBV2; size: .; D: .; J: TRBJ1-2; CDR3: CASTREGGANYGYTF; DNA: TGTGCCAGCACAAGAGAAGGGGGGGCTAACTATGGCTACACCTTC
V: TRBV4-1; size: few; D: .; J: TRBJ2-1; CDR3: CASSQSTGNRNEQFF; DNA: TGCGCCAGCAGCCAATCCACAGGGAACCGTAATGAGCAGTTCTTC
V: TRBV6-2/TRBV6-3; size: .; D: .; J: TRBJ1-2; CDR3: CASSPLQGYGYTF; DNA: TGTGCCAGCAGCCCACTTCAGGGGTATGGCTACACCTTC
V: TRBV7-8; size: .; D: .; J: TRBJ2-2; CDR3: CASSLLNRASTGELFF; DNA: TGTGCCAGCAGCTTACTGAACAGGGCGTCTACTGGGGAGCTGTTTTTT
V: TRBV9; size: .; D: TRBD1; J: TRBJ2-6; CDR3: CASSASSGGSGANVLTF; DNA: TGTGCCAGCAGCGCTTCGTCAGGGGGCTCTGGGGCCAACGTCCTGACTTTC
V: TRBV18; size: .; D: TRBD2; J: TRBJ2-7; CDR3: CASSVAGGNEQYF; DNA: TGTGCCAGCTCAGTAGCGGGGGGGAATGAGCAGTACTTC
V: TRBV5-5; size: .; D: .; J: TRBJ1-1; CDR3: CASSPGQYMNTEAFF; DNA: TGTGCCAGCAGCCCGGGTCAATACATGAACACTGAAGCTTTCTTT
V: TRBV19; size: .; D: .; J: TRBJ1-2; CDR3: CASSENYGYTF; DNA: TGTGCCAGTAGTGAGAACTATGGCTACACCTTC
V: TRBV6-6; size: .; D: .; J: TRBJ2-7; CDR3: CASSSGLLQYF; DNA: TGTGCCAGCAGTTCGGGACTCCTCCAGTACTTC
V: TRBV7-2; size: .; D: TRBD2; J: TRBJ2-3; CDR3: CASSLGTSGADTQYF; DNA: TGTGCCAGCAGCTTGGGGACTAGCGGTGCAGATACGCAGTATTTT
V: TRBV5-5; size: .; D: TRBD2; J: TRBJ2-7; CDR3: CASSLASGGPYEQYF; DNA: TGTGCCAGCAGCTTGGCTAGCGGGGGGCCCTACGAGCAGTACTTC
V: TRBV29-1; size: .; D: .; J: TRBJ2-7; CDR3: CSVASSYEQYF; DNA: TGCAGCGTAGCTAGCTCCTACGAGCAGTACTTC
V: TRBV21-1; size: .; D: .; J: TRBJ2-7; CDR3: CASQARAHEQYF; DNA: TGTGCCAGCCAGGCCAGGGCCCACGAGCAGTACTTC
V: TRBV7-3; size: .; D: TRBD1; J: TRBJ2-3; CDR3: CASSLNRGSTDTQYF; DNA: TGTGCCAGCAGCTTAAACAGGGGAAGCACAGATACGCAGTATTTT
V: TRBV7-9; size: .; D: .; J: TRBJ1-3; CDR3: CASMRGTGNTIYF; DNA: TGTGCCAGCATGCGGGGAACTGGAAACACCATATATTTT
V: TRBV6-2/TRBV6-3; size: .; D: TRBD2; J: TRBJ2-3; CDR3: CASSYSLVRGGNTDTQYF; DNA: TGTGCCAGCAGTTACTCGTTAGTCCGCGGGGGGAATACAGATACGCAGTATTTT
V: TRBV7-7; size: .; D: TRBD1; J: TRBJ2-7; CDR3: CASSLAPGQSYEQYF; DNA: TGTGCTAGCAGCTTAGCACCGGGACAGAGCTACGAGCAGTACTTC
V: TRBV9; size: .; D: .; J: TRBJ2-5; CDR3: CASSIFPGAAQETQYF; DNA: TGTGCCAGCAGCATTTTCCCAGGGGCCGCCCAAGAGACCCAGTACTTC
V: TRBV19; size: .; D: .; J: TRBJ1-3; CDR3: CASSPGRDRSGNTIYF; DNA: TGTGCCAGTAGTCCGGGGCGGGACCGCTCTGGAAACACCATATATTTT
V: TRBV19; size: .; D: .; J: TRBJ2-7; CDR3: CASSNAGSTYEQYF; DNA: TGTGCCAGTAGTAACGCGGGATCCACCTACGAGCAGTACTTC
V: TRBV6-5; size: .; D: .; J: TRBJ1-2; CDR3: CASGLFGGRGYTF; DNA: TGTGCCAGCGGACTCTTCGGGGGTCGGGGCTACACCTTC
V: TRBV3-1/TRBV3-2; size: .; D: .; J: TRBJ2-7; CDR3: CASSRGPSSVEQYF; DNA: TGTGCCAGCAGCCGGGGCCCCAGCAGTGTCGAGCAGTACTTC
V: TRBV5-8; size: .; D: .; J: TRBJ1-2; CDR3: CASSSPTYGYTF; DNA: TGTGCCAGCAGCAGCCCTACCTATGGCTACACCTTC
V: TRBV30; size: .; D: .; J: TRBJ1-6; CDR3: CAWTGSSYNSPLHF; DNA: TGTGCCTGGACGGGGAGCTCCTATAATTCACCCCTCCACTTT
V: TRBV19; size: .; D: .; J: TRBJ1-2; CDR3: CASTRGVGYGYTF; DNA: TGTGCCAGTACCCGGGGTGTTGGTTATGGCTACACCTTC
V: TRBV19; size: .; D: .; J: TRBJ1-2; CDR3: CASSIRGAGYGYTF; DNA: TGTGCCAGTAGTATCCGGGGGGCCGGATATGGCTACACCTTC
V: TRBV9; size: once; D: TRBD1; J: TRBJ1-6; CDR3: CASSATPTGGTYNSPLHF; DNA: TGTGCCAGCAGCGCCACCCCGACAGGGGGGACCTATAATTCACCCCTCCACTTT
V: TRBV7-9; size: .; D: .; J: TRBJ1-4; CDR3: CASSLQGATNEKLFF; DNA: TGTGCCAGCAGCCTTCAGGGTGCAACTAATGAAAAACTGTTTTTT
V: TRBV29-1; size: .; D: TRBD1; J: TRBJ1-1; CDR3: CSVDRGRGREAFF; DNA: TGCAGCGTCGACAGGGGGAGGGGCCGAGAAGCTTTCTTT
V: TRBV9; size: .; D: .; J: TRBJ1-6; CDR3: CASSVRGVGNSPLHF; DNA: TGTGCCAGCAGCGTCAGGGGCGTGGGTAATTCACCCCTCCACTTT
V: TRBV11-2; size: .; D: .; J: TRBJ1-4; CDR3: CASSLDGGGEKLFF; DNA: TGTGCCAGCAGCCTCGACGGGGGGGGAGAAAAACTGTTTTTT
V: TRBV9; size: .; D: TRBD2; J: TRBJ2-1; CDR3: CASSVSGGRYNEQFF; DNA: TGTGCCAGCAGCGTTAGCGGGGGGCGGTACAATGAGCAGTTCTTC
V: TRBV18; size: .; D: .; J: TRBJ1-4; CDR3: CASSTGQYNEKLFF; DNA: TGTGCCAGCTCGACCGGACAGTATAATGAAAAACTGTTTTTT
V: TRBV9; size: few; D: .; J: TRBJ2-3; CDR3: CASSVGGASVGDTQYF; DNA: TGTGCCAGCAGCGTAGGAGGGGCTAGCGTCGGCGATACGCAGTATTTT
V: TRBV4-3; size: once; D: TRBD1; J: TRBJ2-2; CDR3: CASNPTGGFSGELFF; DNA: TGCGCCAGCAACCCAACAGGGGGGTTTTCCGGGGAGCTGTTTTTT
V: TRBV7-9; size: .; D: .; J: TRBJ1-1; CDR3: CASSPTSGGGMNTEAFF; DNA: TGTGCCAGCAGCCCCACGAGTGGGGGCGGAATGAACACTGAAGCTTTCTTT
V: TRBV4-3; size: .; D: TRBD2; J: TRBJ2-1; CDR3: CASSHALWASGGADPYEQFF; DNA: TGCGCCAGCAGCCATGCCCTTTGGGCTAGCGGGGGGGCCGATCCTTATGAGCAGTTCTTC
V: TRBV10-3; size: .; D: TRBD1; J: TRBJ1-2; CDR3: CAISEIRQGSYGYTF; DNA: TGTGCCATCAGTGAGATCAGACAGGGGAGCTATGGCTACACCTTC
V: TRBV11-1; size: .; D: .; J: TRBJ2-7; CDR3: CASSLAGGVREQYF; DNA: TGTGCCAGCAGCTTGGCGGGCGGGGTACGCGAGCAGTACTTC
V: TRBV21-1; size: .; D: .; J: TRBJ2-6; CDR3: CASSKESGTKASSGANVLTF; DNA: TGTGCCAGCAGCAAAGAGTCCGGGACTAAGGCCTCGTCTGGGGCCAACGTCCTGACTTTC
V: TRBV21-1; size: .; D: .; J: TRBJ1-6; CDR3: CASSKAGQDNSPLHF; DNA: TGTGCCAGCAGCAAAGCGGGACAGGATAACTCACCCCTCCACTTT
V: TRBV3-1/TRBV3-2; size: .; D: TRBD1; J: TRBJ2-1; CDR3: CASSRQGYNEQFF; DNA: TGTGCCAGCAGCAGACAGGGCTACAATGAGCAGTTCTTC
V: TRBV7-2; size: .; D: .; J: TRBJ1-4; CDR3: CASSLLKGRSEKLFF; DNA: TGTGCCAGCAGCTTATTGAAAGGGAGGAGTGAAAAACTGTTTTTT